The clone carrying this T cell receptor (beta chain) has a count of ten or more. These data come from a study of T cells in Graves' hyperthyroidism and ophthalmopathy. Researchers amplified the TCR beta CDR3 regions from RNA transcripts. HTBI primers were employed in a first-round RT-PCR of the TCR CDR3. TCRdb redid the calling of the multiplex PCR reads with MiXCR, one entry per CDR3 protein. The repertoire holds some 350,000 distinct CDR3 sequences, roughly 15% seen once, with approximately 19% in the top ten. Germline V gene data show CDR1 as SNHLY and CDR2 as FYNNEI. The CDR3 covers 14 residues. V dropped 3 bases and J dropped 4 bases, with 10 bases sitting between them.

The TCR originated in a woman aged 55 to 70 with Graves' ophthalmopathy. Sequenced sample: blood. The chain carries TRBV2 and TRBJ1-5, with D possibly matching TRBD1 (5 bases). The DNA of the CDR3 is TGTGCCAGCAGTGACAGGGCAGCTAATCAGCCCCAGCATTTT. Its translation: CASSDRAANQPQHF.